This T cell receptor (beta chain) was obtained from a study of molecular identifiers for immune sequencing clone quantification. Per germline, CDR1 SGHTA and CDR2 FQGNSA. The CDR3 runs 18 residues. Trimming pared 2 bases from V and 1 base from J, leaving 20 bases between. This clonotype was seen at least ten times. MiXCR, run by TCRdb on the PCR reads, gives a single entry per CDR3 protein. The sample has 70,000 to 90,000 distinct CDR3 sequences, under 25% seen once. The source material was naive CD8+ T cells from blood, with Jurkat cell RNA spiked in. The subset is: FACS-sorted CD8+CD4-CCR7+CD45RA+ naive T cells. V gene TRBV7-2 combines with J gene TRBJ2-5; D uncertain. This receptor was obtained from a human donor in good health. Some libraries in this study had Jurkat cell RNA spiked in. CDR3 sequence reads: CASSLKGTGSPIQETQYF. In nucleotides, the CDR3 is TGTGCCAGCAGCTTAAAGGGCACCGGGTCTCCAATCCAAGAGACCCAGTACTTC.